Sequencing of this TCR beta chain was carried out in a study of T cells after yellow fever vaccination. Overall study: Preparation used SMART-Seq v4 Ultra Low Input for the low-cell-number fractions.

This clonotype was observed a few times. The antigen is unknown. Germline-derived CDR1 and CDR2 are SGHTA and FQGNSA. This CDR3 is 14 amino acids long. V lost 1 base to trimming and J lost 2 bases, with 8 bases between them. Making TCR cDNA involved 5'RACE template switching, which added UMIs and a universal primer site. MiXCR, run by TCRdb on the 5' RACE reads, gives a single entry per CDR3 protein. The repertoire holds fewer than 350,000 distinct CDR3 sequences, 4% to 5.5% seen once, with less than 20% in the top ten. Notes on the study in general: Within FACS-sorted repertoires, abundant clonotypes contaminating from the bulk population could be present. A small share of clonotypes appeared in both CD4 and CD8 compartments.

This chain joins TRBV7-2 and TRBJ1-2; tentatively, D is TRBD1 (6 bases). The starting material was PBMCs, obtained 15 days after the yellow fever booster vaccination. This clonotype was obtained from a young man who received the YFV17D yellow fever vaccine. CDR3 residues: CASSLETGNYGYTF. Written as DNA, the CDR3 is TGTGCCAGCAGCTTAGAAACAGGGAACTATGGCTACACCTTC.